The 31 T cell receptor beta chains given below trace back to one sample, sequenced in a study of blood T cell repertoires in COVID-19. The data were produced by immunoSEQ multiplex PCR, yet TCRdb's version contains in-frame clones alone and is incomplete. The data show a few hundred thousand clones, around 85% seen once. Input material: peripheral blood. The receptors originated from a human donor with COVID-19, enrolled during active disease. The donor label of this sample is uncertain.

This chain connects TRBV30 to TRBJ1-5; D remains unclear. The germline V gene encodes CDR1 GTSNPN and CDR2 SVGIG (reference sequence). The V gene lost 1 base and the J gene lost 2 bases, with 12 bases spanning the gap. The CDR3 sequence is 15 residues long. This chain's CDR3 is CAWSGPRRGNQPQHF. For the CDR3, the DNA is TGTGCCTGGAGTGGGCCCCGGAGGGGCAATCAGCCCCAGCATTTT.

This clone was seen a few times. The chain carries TRBV19 and TRBJ1-1; possible D gene TRBD1, 6 bases. Trimming shortened V by 5 bases and J by 8 bases, and 15 bases separated the two germline ends. The CDR3 extends over 13 amino acids. CDR1 and CDR2 (germline): LNHDA, SQIVND (reference sequence). Written as DNA, the CDR3 is TGTGCCAGTAGTCAGAGGGGGTTCGGAGAAGCTTTCTTT. Translated, it gives CASSQRGFGEAFF. Looking up the rest from reference TRBV19 and TRBJ1-1 gives the full variable domain: DGGITQSPKYLFRKEGQNVTLSCEQNLNHDAMYWYRQDPGQGLRLIYYSQIVNDFQKGDIAEGYSVSREKKESFPLTVTSAQKNPTAFYLCASSQRGFGEAFFGQGTRLTVV.

V usage is TRBV29-1 and J usage is TRBJ1-1, with 8 nucleotides matching TRBD1. CDR3 length equals 13 residues. The germline V gene encodes CDR1 SQVTM and CDR2 ANQGSEA. V lost 5 bases, J lost 2 bases, and 4 bases stayed unmatched. The CDR3 sequence: CSVTTGGNTEAFF. In DNA, the CDR3 is TGCAGCGTTACTACAGGGGGAAACACTGAAGCTTTCTTT.

This rearrangement joins TRBV2 to TRBJ2-2; 7 bases are a match to TRBD2. The CDR3 has 15 amino acids. Unmatched junction bases numbered 5, after V lost 1 base and J lost 6 bases. CDR1 is SNHLY, CDR2 FYNNEI, per germline. The CDR3 here is CASSEGGSTPGELFF. CDR3 DNA: TGTGCCAGCAGTGAAGGCGGGAGCACGCCCGGGGAGCTGTTTTTT. The variable domain in full, completed from reference TRBV2 and TRBJ2-2, reads EPEVTQTPSHQVTQMGQEVILRCVPISNHLYFYWYRQILGQKVEFLVSFYNNEISEKSEIFDDQFSVERPDGSNFTLKIRSTKLEDSAMYFCASSEGGSTPGELFFGEGSRLTVL.

This clone was seen ten or more times. The V call is TRBV19, the J call TRBJ1-1; D unresolved. V lost 7 bases and J lost 0, with 12 bases in between. Germline V gene sequence: CDR1 LNHDA, CDR2 SQIVND (reference sequence). This CDR3 is built from 14 residues. The CDR3 region is CASTRPGLNTEAFF. CDR3 sequence (DNA): TGTGCCAGTACCCGACCGGGTTTGAACACTGAAGCTTTCTTT. The full variable domain, completed using reference TRBV19 and TRBJ1-1, is DGGITQSPKYLFRKEGQNVTLSCEQNLNHDAMYWYRQDPGQGLRLIYYSQIVNDFQKGDIAEGYSVSREKKESFPLTVTSAQKNPTAFYLCASTRPGLNTEAFFGQGTRLTVV.

Details on this clone: This is likely a read error, given that the CDR3 carries no conserved phenylalanine or tryptophan at its end. No DNA is shown, since the ends of the CDR3 on it are uncertain; the CDR3 is the one TCRdb lists. The J gene is TRBJ2-7, the V gene TRBV19; the table calls TRBD2, which could not be checked here. CDR1 is LNHDA and CDR2 is SQIVND in the germline V gene (reference sequence). The CDR3 adds up to 9 amino acids, both ends counted. CDR3 loop: CASSSGTMI.

CDR3 bases: TGTGCCAGCAGCACAGGGTCCACTGAAGCTTTCTTT. This sequence encodes CASSTGSTEAFF. This sequence joins TRBV2 and TRBJ1-1, with a possible D match to TRBD1 (6 bases). This CDR3 spans 12 amino acids. Trimming stripped 6 bases from V and 4 bases from J, with 9 bases between. Germline V gene data show CDR1 as SNHLY and CDR2 as FYNNEI.

This clone showed up just a few times. The chain joins TRBV6-2 or TRBV6-3 to TRBJ2-1; TRBD2 agrees at 7 bases. V shed 5 bases, J shed 9 bases, and the junction held 13 bases outside the gene matches. Germline CDR1 reads MNHEY; CDR2 reads SVGEGT. The CDR3 is 15 residues long. CDR3 nucleotide sequence: TGTGCCAGCAGTACCGACGGCGGGAGTCATAGTGAGCAGTTCTTC. Translating it yields CASSTDGGSHSEQFF.

This sequence joins TRBV7-9 and TRBJ1-2; D is uncertain. Trimming removed 2 bases from V and 7 bases from J, with 8 bases in between. Germline V CDR1 and CDR2: SEHNR, FQNEAQ (reference sequence). This CDR3 region has 12 residues. CDR3 residues: CASSLPRGGYTF. CDR3 in DNA: TGTGCCAGCAGCTTACCACGAGGTGGCTACACCTTC. Drawing the rest from reference TRBV7-9 and TRBJ1-2, the complete variable domain is DTGVSQNPRHKITKRGQNVTFRCDPISEHNRLYWYRQTLGQGPEFLTYFQNEAQLEKSRLLSDRFSAERPKGSFSTLEIQRTEQGDSAMYLCASSLPRGGYTFGSGTRLTVV.

The rearrangement joins TRBV7-9 to TRBJ2-5; weak D call: TRBD1 (5 bases). The CDR3 has 13 residues. Trimming stripped 2 bases from V and 4 bases from J, with 8 bases between. The V gene's germline CDR1 is SEHNR and CDR2 FQNEAQ (reference sequence). The CDR3 sequence: CASSLRTRETQYF. CDR3 coding DNA: TGTGCCAGCAGCTTACGGACACGAGAGACCCAGTACTTC.

V usage is TRBV11-2 and J usage is TRBJ2-2; tentative D call: TRBD2 (6 bases). Germline V gene sequence: CDR1 SGHAT, CDR2 FQNNGV. CDR3 length equals 17 residues. Between the trimmed V and J ends, which lost 5 bases and 4 bases, there was a span of 20 bases. DNA of the CDR3: TGTGCCAGCAGCCTGCTCGGGGGAGGCCAGGGCACCGGGGAGCTGTTTTTT. It encodes CASSLLGGGQGTGELFF.

The V gene is TRBV28, the J gene TRBJ1-3; tentative D call: TRBD1 (5 bases). CDR3 length equals 16 residues. In germline, CDR1 is MDHEN, CDR2 SYDVKM. The V gene lost 5 bases and the J gene lost 2 bases, with 16 bases spanning the gap. CDR3 bases: TGTGCCAGCAGTACCACAGGCGTTTGGGCTGGAAACACCATATATTTT. This gives the protein CASSTTGVWAGNTIYF. The full variable domain, with the rest looked up from reference TRBV28 and TRBJ1-3, is DVKVTQSSRYLVKRTGEKVFLECVQDMDHENMFWYRQDPGLGLRLIYFSYDVKMKEKGDIPEGYSVSREKKERFSLILESASTNQTSMYLCASSTTGVWAGNTIYFGEGSWLTVV.

The genes are TRBV11-2 and TRBJ2-7, with a possible D match to TRBD1 (6 bases). CDR1 SGHAT and CDR2 FQNNGV come from the germline V gene. The CDR3 covers 13 residues. Trimming stripped 3 bases from V and 4 bases from J, with 10 bases between. The CDR3 reads CASSLGARYEQYF. The CDR3 DNA sequence: TGTGCCAGCAGCTTGGGGGCTCGTTACGAGCAGTACTTC.

V usage is TRBV9 and J usage is TRBJ2-5; 11 bases match TRBD2. V trimming: 3 bases; J trimming: 5 bases; junction bases outside the gene matches: 3. Germline-derived CDR1 and CDR2 are SGDLS and YYNGEE. CDR3 length: 14 amino acids. This CDR3 is CASSASGRHETQYF. CDR3 DNA sequence: TGTGCCAGCAGCGCTAGCGGGAGGCACGAGACCCAGTACTTC.

The CDR3 here is CASSDRDWSTDTQYF. DNA of the CDR3: TGCGCCAGCAGTGACCGGGACTGGAGCACAGATACGCAGTATTTT. V and J are TRBV10-1 and TRBJ2-3; tentative D call: TRBD2 (6 bases). Germline V lookup: CDR1 WNHNN, CDR2 SYGVQD (reference sequence). This CDR3 is 15 amino acids long. Trimming pared 3 bases from V and 0 bases from J, leaving 10 bases between.

Only one count was recorded for this clone. At one of its ends the junction is not consistent with the germline gene, which may arise from a read error. The chain recombines TRBV4-1 with TRBJ1-2, with 7 nucleotides matching TRBD1. Germline-derived CDR1 and CDR2 are MGHRA and YSYEKL. This CDR3 is 15 amino acids long. The CDR3 bases are TGCGCCAGCAGCCAAGTACCACAGGGGCAGATCCCCTTACATTTC. It specifies CASSQVPQGQIPLHF.

The chain links TRBV7-2 to TRBJ1-2; D may be TRBD1 (6 bases). Germline values: CDR1 SGHTA, CDR2 FQGNSA. This CDR3 region has 14 residues. V gave up 7 bases and J gave up 4 bases, with 16 bases separating them. This CDR3 reads CASTENRAPYGYTF. The DNA of the CDR3 is TGTGCCAGCACCGAAAACAGGGCCCCCTATGGCTACACCTTC.

This chain links TRBV7-8 with TRBJ2-4; 11 nucleotides match TRBD2. Germline V gene lookup returns CDR1 SGHVS and CDR2 FQNEAQ. V lost 4 bases, J lost 5 bases, and 7 bases stayed unmatched. The CDR3 spans 16 residues. The CDR3 reads CASSSTSGIRENIQYF. Written as DNA, the CDR3 is TGTGCCAGCAGCTCGACTAGCGGGATTAGGGAAAACATTCAGTACTTC.

The chain links TRBV9 to TRBJ1-6; possible D gene TRBD1, 5 bases. The CDR3 is made up of 15 amino acids. Germline V gives CDR1 SGDLS, CDR2 YYNGEE. Trimming removed 0 bases from V and 3 bases from J, with 7 bases in between. For the CDR3, the DNA is TGTGCCAGCAGCGTAGGCGGACACTATAATTCACCCCTCCACTTT. It specifies CASSVGGHYNSPLHF.

This chain links TRBV28 with TRBJ1-6; D possibly corresponds to TRBD1 (6 bases). The CDR3 runs to 14 residues. Germline CDR1 MDHEN, CDR2 SYDVKM. V was cut by 3 bases and J by 7 bases, with 10 bases left in between. This CDR3 is CASSFPGENSPLHF. The CDR3 nucleotides read TGTGCCAGCAGTTTCCCAGGGGAAAATTCACCCCTCCACTTT.

The chain combines TRBV5-4 with TRBJ2-1, with D perhaps matching TRBD2 (5 bases). Germline CDR1 and CDR2: SGHNT and YYREEE (reference sequence). Deletions cut 0 bases from V and 7 bases from J, with 5 bases between. The CDR3 sequence is 12 residues long. This chain's CDR3 is CASSLGRNEQFF. DNA of the CDR3: TGTGCCAGCAGCTTGGGGAGGAATGAGCAGTTCTTC.

V is TRBV9 and J is TRBJ2-5; D ambiguous. Germline V gives CDR1 SGDLS, CDR2 YYNGEE. This CDR3 has 13 residues. The germline V and J ends were trimmed by 3 bases and 1 base, with 7 bases remaining between them. The CDR3 bases are TGTGCCAGCAGCGCCAGCGCCCAAGAGACCCAGTACTTC. Its protein is CASSASAQETQYF. Combining the CDR3 with reference TRBV9 and TRBJ2-5 gives the whole variable domain DSGVTQTPKHLITATGQRVTLRCSPRSGDLSVYWYQQSLDQGLQFLIQYYNGEERAKGNILERFSAQQFPDLHSELNLSSLELGDSALYFCASSASAQETQYFGPGTRLLVL.

The rearrangement joins TRBV3-1 (or the pseudogene TRBV3-2) to TRBJ1-1, with a possible D match to TRBD1 (5 bases). CDR3 size: 14 residues. Deletions cut 2 bases from V and 4 bases from J, with 11 bases between. Germline V CDR1 and CDR2: LGHDT, YNNKEL (reference sequence). CDR3 DNA: TGTGCCAGCAGCCAACAGGGATTGGTCACTGAAGCTTTCTTT. Amino acid sequence: CASSQQGLVTEAFF.

This sequence joins TRBV30 and TRBJ1-5, with D possibly being TRBD1 (6 bases). The CDR3 spans 15 residues. The germline V gene has CDR1 GTSNPN and CDR2 SVGIG (reference sequence). With 5 bases removed from V and 11 bases from J, the gap between germline ends came to 25 bases. The CDR3 is CAWGGGRAGQSAQHF. DNA for the CDR3: TGTGCCTGGGGTGGGGGCAGGGCAGGTCAATCAGCCCAGCATTTT.

The genes are TRBV6-2 or TRBV6-3 and TRBJ1-5; 7 nucleotides align to TRBD1. CDR3 length equals 14 residues. The trim removed 5 bases at V and 1 base at J, leaving 2 bases unmatched. Per germline, CDR1 MNHEY and CDR2 SVGEGT. The CDR3: CASSRQGSNQPQHF. CDR3 DNA: TGTGCCAGCAGTAGACAGGGAAGCAATCAGCCCCAGCATTTT.

The rearrangement joins TRBV7-8 to TRBJ1-5; 9 positions agree with TRBD1. Germline values: CDR1 SGHVS, CDR2 FQNEAQ. This CDR3 comprises 15 residues. With 4 bases clipped from V and 5 bases from J, the junction kept 6 bases outside the gene matches. The CDR3 coding sequence is TGTGCCAGCAGCTCCACAGGGGGCACTCATCAGCCCCAGCATTTT. It yields the protein CASSSTGGTHQPQHF. The full variable domain, rest sourced from reference TRBV7-8 and TRBJ1-5, is GAGVSQSPRYKVAKRGQDVALRCDPISGHVSLFWYQQALGQGPEFLTYFQNEAQLDKSGLPSDRFFAERPEGSVSTLKIQRTQQEDSAVYLCASSSTGGTHQPQHFGDGTRLSIL.

The chain uses TRBV28 and TRBJ2-7; the match to TRBD1 covers 7 bases. The CDR3 length is 14 residues. The ends lost 5 bases at V and 0 bases at J; junction bases unmatched: 4. Germline assignment: CDR1 MDHEN and CDR2 SYDVKM. The CDR3 DNA sequence: TGTGCCAGCAGTGGACAGGTAGTCTCCTACGAGCAGTACTTC. Translation: CASSGQVVSYEQYF.

The V and J genes are TRBV6-1 and TRBJ2-7, with D unclear. Trimming removed 0 bases from V and 2 bases from J, with 8 bases in between. Germline V gene lookup returns CDR1 MNHNS and CDR2 SASEGT. The length of the CDR3 is 14 residues. The CDR3 reads CASSEALQAYEQYF. DNA of the CDR3: TGTGCCAGCAGTGAAGCGCTTCAGGCCTACGAGCAGTACTTC.

The chain combines TRBV30 with TRBJ2-1; D remains ambiguous. CDR3 length: 12 amino acids. Germline CDR1 and CDR2: GTSNPN and SVGIG (reference sequence). The V end lost 4 bases, the J end lost 4 bases, and 8 bases lay between the germline ends. In DNA form, the CDR3 reads TGTGCCTGGACCAAGAGATACAATGAGCAGTTCTTC. Protein: CAWTKRYNEQFF.

This clone occurred a few times. Here the CDR3 DNA reads TGTGCCAGTCGCCCCGGGACTGGGAATTCACCCCTCCACTTT. It specifies CASRPGTGNSPLHF. V is TRBV19 and J is TRBJ1-6; a possible D gene is TRBD1 (5 bases). Germline lookup yields CDR1 LNHDA and CDR2 SQIVND (reference sequence). The V gene lost 8 bases and the J gene lost 7 bases, with 15 bases spanning the gap. This CDR3 has 14 residues.

The V call is TRBV9, the J call TRBJ2-1, with TRBD2 identical over 8 bases. CDR3 length equals 16 residues. Losses at the gene ends were 0 bases for V and 3 bases for J; bases not matched to a gene: 5. In germline, CDR1 is SGDLS, CDR2 YYNGEE. The CDR3 loop is CASSVGEAGGYNEQFF. CDR3 bases: TGTGCCAGCAGCGTAGGTGAGGCGGGAGGCTACAATGAGCAGTTCTTC.